This T cell receptor (beta chain) was recovered during a study of T-cell memory formation after mild COVID-19 (dated by TCRdb to 2020 to 2023). Context from the whole study: TCR sequence clusters from the two donors were largely donor specific. T-cell clones expanding and contracting after mild COVID-19 in two donors were tracked by longitudinal TCRalpha and TCRbeta repertoire sequencing. The cohort comprised two young, previously healthy adult volunteers, one female and one male. General study outcomes and caveats: The study covered only a couple of mild cases, and larger cohorts including severe cases with pre-infection samples were considered necessary. Some responding clones were detected in pre-infection memory, suggesting pre-existing cross-reactive memory T cells joined the SARS-CoV-2 response. SARS-CoV-2 specificity was not confirmed for the second-wave clones peaking on day 37. Contracting CD4+ clones turned up mainly in the CM and EM memory subsets, whereas EMRA was where CD8+ clones were enriched. From day 15 to 85, contracting clones showed balanced CD4/CD8 phenotypes, whereas a second wave of clones that expanded from day 15 to 37 leaned towards CD4+.

This clonotype came up a few times. It has no known antigen specificity. Per-nucleotide qualities are absent, and no much larger clonotype sits a single base away. Ficoll-Paque density gradient centrifugation was used to isolate PBMCs. The data were produced on an Illumina NovaSeq 6000. Using 5'RACE with constant-segment primers, TCRalpha and TCRbeta cDNA libraries were constructed, with sample barcodes and unique molecular identifiers added in the process. RNA was extracted from every sample with Trizol reagent. Libraries were amplified in two PCR steps, with a second sample barcode and Illumina TruSeq adapters added in the second step. The libraries were sequenced on an Illumina NovaSeq using 2 x 150 bp paired-end reads. As for the authors' bioinformatics: With migec v1.2.7, reads were demultiplexed and then collapsed into UMI-guided consensus sequences. Using mixcr v2.1.11, the UMI consensuses were aligned to TRA and TRB V and J templates and assembled into clonotypes. A clonotype was counted as expanded or contracted only when both edgeR and NoisET called the clonotype significant, with the noise models trained on biological replicates. For edgeR calls, a false discovery rate-adjusted p below 0.01 and a log2 fold-change threshold of 1 were applied. As an exploratory analysis of dynamics, max-normalized trajectories of the 1000 most abundant clonotypes were examined with PCA combined with hierarchical clustering. Separately sequenced CD4+ and CD8+ repertoires were used to assign a CD4 or CD8 phenotype to each responding clone. TCRdb reprocessed the public reads (quality trimming at Q25 with fastp, clone calling with MiXCR) and kept in-frame beta chains. Records with the same CDR3 protein are collapsed into one entry carrying the most frequent genes and DNA. TCRdb assigned the V and J calls; the authors' analysis was not used. This sample gives some 65,000 distinct CDR3 sequences in total; approximately 15% of them show up just once. 25% to 35% of the sample is taken by the ten largest.

A distance of 4 bases separates the germline ends of V and J, which lose 4 bases and 3 bases respectively. The CDR3 covers 12 residues, taking in both the cysteine and the phenylalanine. Just CDR3 DNA is preserved here, 36 bases in frame from base 1. Sample: PBMCs or a T cell subset sorted from them (not recorded which). This receptor was obtained from an adult woman who had mild COVID-19 (a few samples of this study predate the infection). The sample titles of this study are shuffled in the database, so cell type and time point are left out; the donor was told from shared clones. The V and J segments used are TRBV12-3 or TRBV12-4 and TRBJ2-1; the D gene cannot be resolved reliably. CDR3 reads: CASSYNYNEQFF. Here is the DNA: TGTGCCAGCAGTTATAACTACAATGAGCAGTTCTTC.